This entry lists 11 T cell receptor beta chains sequenced from one sample in a study of CD8 T cells in ankylosing spondylitis (TCRdb year 2017). Libraries came from 5' RACE. Sequenced using an Illumina HiSeq 2500. TCRdb reanalyzed the raw reads on its own, using fastp at Q25 for trimming and MiXCR for clone calling, and kept in-frame beta chains. Records with the same CDR3 protein are collapsed into one entry carrying the most frequent genes and DNA. Across this sample there are tens of thousands of distinct CDR3 sequences, with around 8.5% seen only once. The ten largest clones add up to 30% to 35% of the sample. These receptors have no identified antigens. What the authors observed across the whole study: A TCR beta motif made up of several highly homologous amino acid variants appeared to be characteristic of blood from ankylosing spondylitis patients.

The sample taken for sequencing was blood, either unsorted or a sorted T cell fraction (not recorded which). The receptors stem from a male donor with ankylosing spondylitis.

In this sample, this clonotype turned up many times. The CDR3, as DNA: TGTGCCACCAGTGCCCCCGACAGGGTAGACGGCTACACCTTC. This codes for CATSAPDRVDGYTF. The chain is built from TRBV24-1 and TRBJ1-2; TRBD1 agrees at 7 bases. The CDR3 has 14 residues. Germline values: CDR1 KGHDR, CDR2 SFDVKD. Trimming took 5 bases from V and 8 from J; bases not matched to a gene: 10.

The chain recombines TRBV14 with TRBJ2-2, with 9 bases that match TRBD1. This CDR3 is 16 amino acids long. Per the germline V gene, CDR1 is SGHDN and CDR2 is FVKESK. The J segment lost 4 bases and the V segment lost 1 base, leaving 4 bases of the junction unmatched. CDR3 sequence reads: CASSQGYRGPTGELFF. DNA for the CDR3: TGTGCCAGCAGCCAAGGTTACAGGGGGCCCACCGGGGAGCTGTTTTTT.

This clonotype was recorded at least ten times. The rearrangement links TRBV11-2 to TRBJ1-2; D ambiguous. The CDR3 has 13 amino acids. Between the trimmed V and J ends, which lost 4 bases and 4 bases, there was a span of 10 bases. Germline CDR1 reads SGHAT; CDR2 reads FQNNGV. This CDR3 reads CASSYDTGYGYTF. In DNA form, the CDR3 reads TGTGCCAGCAGCTACGACACTGGCTATGGCTACACCTTC.

The chain recombines TRBV5-6 with TRBJ2-6; 7 positions agree with TRBD2. CDR1 is SGHDT, CDR2 YYEEEE, per germline. V was pared by 1 base and J by 0 bases, with 10 bases of the junction left unmatched. This CDR3 region has 19 residues. Here the CDR3 reads CASSLKVLAAISGANVLTF. The CDR3 bases are TGTGCCAGCAGCTTGAAGGTTCTAGCGGCTATCTCTGGGGCCAACGTCCTGACTTTC.

This clonotype was counted between two and nine times. The rearrangement links TRBV27 to TRBJ2-3; 13 bases align to TRBD2. V shed 5 bases and J 5 bases; nucleotides not matched to a gene: 7. Germline V gene lookup returns CDR1 MNHEY and CDR2 SMNVEV (reference sequence). This CDR3 has 16 residues. The CDR3 loop reads CASSPGTSGVRDTQYF. The CDR3 DNA reads TGTGCCAGCAGTCCTGGGACTAGCGGGGTTAGAGATACGCAGTATTTT.

This clonotype was detected ten times or more. The rearrangement links TRBV14 to TRBJ2-1; no clear D. The CDR3 is 13 residues long. The ends were cut back, 2 bases at V and 6 bases at J, with 8 bases in the middle. The germline CDR1 and CDR2 sequences are SGHDN and FVKESK. In DNA form, the CDR3 reads TGTGCCAGCAGCCAACGGCCTAGCAATGAGCAGTTCTTC. Its protein is CASSQRPSNEQFF.

This clonotype has just a few counts. The V and J genes are TRBV6-1 and TRBJ2-3, with D perhaps TRBD1 (6 bases). The CDR3 runs 14 residues. The germline V and J ends were trimmed by 6 bases and 2 bases, with 12 bases remaining between them. The germline gives CDR1 MNHNS, CDR2 SASEGT. In nucleotides, the CDR3 is TGTGCCAGCAGGGACCGGGACAACACAGATACGCAGTATTTT. Its protein is CASRDRDNTDTQYF.

The J gene is TRBJ2-1, the V gene TRBV29-1, with TRBD1 identical over 8 bases. Germline V gene data show CDR1 as SQVTM and CDR2 as ANQGSEA. Trimming at V came to 3 bases and at J to 4 bases, leaving 5 bases not matched to a gene. This CDR3 comprises 14 residues. The CDR3 DNA reads TGCAGCGTTGAGGGGACAGGCATTTACAATGAGCAGTTCTTC. Residues: CSVEGTGIYNEQFF.

In DNA form, the CDR3 reads TGTGCCAGCAGTGAACTAGCGGGAGGAACCTACGAGCAGTACGTC. Translation: CASSELAGGTYEQYV. This chain links TRBV6-1 with TRBJ2-7; TRBD2 aligns across 11 bases. Germline lookup yields CDR1 MNHNS and CDR2 SASEGT. The CDR3 spans 15 residues. V was pared by 2 bases and J by 2 bases, with 2 bases of the junction left unmatched.

This clonotype appeared many times. This chain links TRBV20-1 with TRBJ1-1; D is unresolved. The V gene's germline CDR1 is DFQATT and CDR2 SNEGSKA (reference sequence). Trimming pared 5 bases from V and 0 bases from J, leaving 13 bases between. The CDR3 consists of 14 residues. CDR3 amino acids: CSAPSPRLNTEAFF. CDR3 coding DNA: TGCAGTGCTCCCAGCCCGAGGCTGAACACTGAAGCTTTCTTT.

This clonotype has only a few counts. The chain combines TRBV20-1 with TRBJ2-7, with 10 bases lining up with TRBD2. After removal of 4 bases from V and 3 bases from J, the junction contained 3 bases not matched to a gene. The germline gives CDR1 DFQATT, CDR2 SNEGSKA (reference sequence). This CDR3 region has 13 residues. CDR3 protein: CSATIAGGYEQYF. In nucleotides, the CDR3 is TGCAGTGCTACGATAGCGGGAGGCTACGAGCAGTACTTC.